The 4 T cell receptor beta chains given below trace back to one sample, sequenced in a study of shared clonotypes between healthy human individuals. The method was immunoSEQ multiplex PCR; TCRdb's version includes in-frame clones alone and lacks a portion of them. This repertoire shows 2 million to 2.5 million clones, less than 95% found once; its top ten account for 0.37%. The material sequenced was naive CD4+ T cells from PBMCs. The subset here: CD45RA+ positively selected. All receptors come from a young man in good health. Some clones in this sample may be carry-over from other donors' samples.

This chain links TRBV30 with TRBJ1-5; 7 nucleotides align to TRBD1. CDR1 is GTSNPN, CDR2 SVGIG, per germline (reference sequence). The CDR3 has 17 amino acids. With 2 bases clipped from V and 0 bases from J, the junction kept 10 bases outside the gene matches. In nucleotides, the CDR3 is TGTGCCTGGAGTAAAGACAGGGCGTCTTATAGCAATCAGCCCCAGCATTTT. Its translation is CAWSKDRASYSNQPQHF.

V is TRBV18 and J is TRBJ2-2, with 7 bases lining up with TRBD1. The V and J ends lost 3 bases and 1 base, in that order; junction bases with no gene match: 5. Germline V lookup: CDR1 KGHSH, CDR2 LQKENI. This CDR3 spans 16 amino acids. CDR3 sequence (DNA): TGTGCCAGCTCACCGCCCGGGACAGAGAACACCGGGGAGCTGTTTTTT. Encoded protein: CASSPPGTENTGELFF.

J is TRBJ2-3 and V is TRBV14; unclear D gene. Deletions cut 1 base from V and 2 bases from J, with 10 bases between. This CDR3 region has 15 residues. Germline-derived CDR1 and CDR2 are SGHDN and FVKESK. CDR3 coding DNA: TGTGCCAGCAGCCAAGTCGGTTCCTACACAGATACGCAGTATTTT. Amino acids: CASSQVGSYTDTQYF.

The chain combines TRBV4-1 with TRBJ2-5; 7 bases are a match to TRBD1. The CDR3 runs 15 residues. The V gene end was trimmed by 5 bases and the J gene end by 0 bases; junction bases not matched to a gene: 6. Germline V CDR1 and CDR2: MGHRA, YSYEKL. This chain's CDR3 is CASSSLRGNQETQYF. DNA of the CDR3: TGCGCCAGCAGCTCCCTCAGGGGGAACCAAGAGACCCAGTACTTC.